What follows are 26 T cell receptor beta chains derived from one specimen sequenced in a study of T-cell reconstitution after alpha-beta-depleted transplantation in children. Unique molecular identifiers were incorporated during preparation of the TCRbeta library. Each CDR3 protein gets one entry after TCRdb re-called the PCR reads with MiXCR. The table shows hundreds of thousands of distinct CDR3 sequences, with roughly 15% occurring only once. Specimen: PBMCs, mostly from graft donor cells, collected 360 days after TCRalphabeta/CD19-depleted stem cell transplant. The receptor set was obtained from a male patient younger than 18 who had a stem cell transplant for acute lymphoblastic leukemia, so the T cells may come from the graft donor.

This chain connects TRBV29-1 to TRBJ2-7; the match to TRBD1 covers 9 bases. Germline CDR1 is SQVTM and CDR2 is ANQGSEA. There are 13 residues in the CDR3. Trimming cost V 4 bases and J 0 bases; bases outside gene matches: 1. In nucleotides, the CDR3 is TGCAGCGTTGGGACAGGGGACTCCTACGAGCAGTACTTC. This encodes CSVGTGDSYEQYF.

This chain links TRBV5-1 with TRBJ1-5, with TRBD1 identical over 7 bases. Looked up from germline, CDR1 is SGHRS and CDR2 is YFSETQ. V was pared by 3 bases and J by 2 bases, with 11 bases of the junction left unmatched. This CDR3 spans 17 amino acids. In DNA form, the CDR3 reads TGCGCCAGCAGCTCGCCTCTCGTAGGGGGCGGCAATCAGCCCCAGCATTTT. It is translated as CASSSPLVGGGNQPQHF.

There are a few counts of this clonotype. The gene calls are TRBV10-3 and TRBJ1-1; D is undetermined. Germline V gene lookup returns CDR1 ENHRY and CDR2 SYGVKD. CDR3 size: 16 residues. The V gene lost 2 bases and the J gene lost 3 bases, with 16 bases spanning the gap. The CDR3 is CAISEDAVYRYTEAFF. The CDR3 region has the DNA TGTGCCATCAGTGAGGACGCGGTTTATCGGTACACTGAAGCTTTCTTT.

This clonotype has a count of ten or more. The chain has TRBV12-3 or TRBV12-4 and TRBJ1-5, with no clear D. This CDR3 region has 15 residues. With 4 bases removed from V and 4 bases from J, the gap between germline ends came to 14 bases. The CDR3 sequence is CASSSKRSSNQPQHF. In DNA, the CDR3 is TGTGCCAGCAGTTCGAAGAGGTCTTCGAATCAGCCCCAGCATTTT.

This clonotype has a handful of counts. This chain joins TRBV5-1 and TRBJ2-7; 9 bases are shared with TRBD2. The length of the CDR3 is 17 residues. Germline CDR1 is SGHRS and CDR2 is YFSETQ. J was trimmed by 3 bases and V by 0 bases; bases with no gene match: 10. The CDR3 DNA follows: TGCGCCAGCAGCTTGGCCCGTTTAGCGGGAGCGGGCTACGAGCAGTACTTC. This codes for CASSLARLAGAGYEQYF.

This clonotype was seen only a few times. The chain is built from TRBV3-1 and TRBJ2-5, with a tentative D call TRBD2 (5 bases). V lost 6 bases, J lost 3 bases, and 29 bases lay in between. Germline CDR1 is LGHDT and CDR2 is YNNKEL (reference sequence). This CDR3 is 19 amino acids long. CDR3 protein: CASRPSSEVVIRGKETQYF. The CDR3 bases are TGTGCCAGCAGACCCTCCTCGGAGGTCGTCATTCGAGGGAAAGAGACCCAGTACTTC.

In its sample, this clonotype was seen a few times. The CDR3 is CASSQDVYRKIGNEQFF. CDR3 bases: TGTGCCAGCAGCCAAGATGTGTATAGGAAAATCGGCAATGAGCAGTTCTTC. V gene TRBV14 combines with J gene TRBJ2-1; D is undetermined. V lost 0 bases, J lost 6 bases, and 18 bases lay in between. CDR3 length: 17 amino acids. Germline V gene sequence: CDR1 SGHDN, CDR2 FVKESK.

This clonotype was seen more than once but under ten times. The V call is TRBV24-1, the J call TRBJ2-1; possible D gene TRBD1, 5 bases. CDR1 KGHDR and CDR2 SFDVKD come from the germline V gene. V dropped 2 bases and J dropped 7 bases, with 14 bases sitting between them. This CDR3 has 15 amino acids. The CDR3 nucleotides are TGTGCCACCAGTGATTCCCCCGGAAGGGGAAATGAGCAGTTCTTC. It encodes CATSDSPGRGNEQFF.

The chain couples TRBV12-3 or TRBV12-4 to TRBJ2-4; TRBD1 matches 7 bases. The length of the CDR3 is 16 residues. V lost 2 bases to trimming and J lost 6 bases; unmatched junction nucleotides: 10. CDR3 nucleotide sequence: TGTGCCAGCAGTTTAACTCAGGGGGTGTGGGGAAACATTCAGTACTTC. It codes for CASSLTQGVWGNIQYF.

This clonotype came up a few times. The junction differs from germline at one of its ends, possibly a read error. The chain links TRBV20-1 to TRBJ1-4, with 12 nucleotides matching TRBD1. Germline values: CDR1 DFQATT, CDR2 SNEGSKA (reference sequence). The CDR3 has 15 amino acids. The CDR3 DNA reads TGCAGTGCTCCGGGACAGGGGGCTTGGAATGGAAAACTGTTTTTT. It specifies CSAPGQGAWNGKLFF.

The chain joins TRBV20-1 to TRBJ2-7; TRBD1 is a possible D gene (6 bases). The CDR3 is made up of 14 amino acids. CDR1 is DFQATT, CDR2 SNEGSKA, per germline (reference sequence). Trimming took off 6 bases at V and 7 bases at J, with 22 bases between the two ends. The CDR3 spells CSAHELVRGREQYF. The CDR3 region has the DNA TGCAGTGCCCATGAGCTGGTAAGGGGGAGAGAGCAGTACTTC.

This sequence joins TRBV20-1 and TRBJ1-1; 8 bases match TRBD1. This CDR3 comprises 15 residues. The V gene's germline CDR1 is DFQATT and CDR2 SNEGSKA (reference sequence). After removal of 3 bases from V and 10 bases from J, the junction contained 16 bases not matched to a gene. CDR3 in DNA: TGCAGTGCTAGCCGACTGACAGGGGCGAACGGAGGAGCTTTCTTT. Its translation: CSASRLTGANGGAFF.

Many counts were recorded for this clonotype. This chain uses TRBV12-3 or TRBV12-4 with TRBJ2-7; unclear D gene. The CDR3 consists of 17 residues. Trimming took off 5 bases at V and 3 bases at J, with 23 bases between the two ends. In nucleotides, the CDR3 is TGTGCCAGCAGTCCCCGCCCCGTAGGGTACCTGAACTACGAGCAGTACTTC. Translating it yields CASSPRPVGYLNYEQYF.

The genes are TRBV6-5 and TRBJ2-5; D is unclear. Germline V gene lookup returns CDR1 MNHEY and CDR2 SVGAGI. CDR3 length: 14 amino acids. V lost 0 bases to trimming and J lost 5 bases, with 10 bases between them. The CDR3 is CASSYSNRWETQYF. DNA for the CDR3: TGTGCCAGCAGTTACTCGAATAGGTGGGAGACCCAGTACTTC.

The chain is built from TRBV19 and TRBJ2-7, with 8 bases aligning to TRBD2. The CDR3 consists of 15 residues. With 3 bases clipped from V and 2 bases from J, the junction kept 6 bases outside the gene matches. Germline lookup yields CDR1 LNHDA and CDR2 SQIVND (reference sequence). This CDR3 is CASSIAAGVPYEQYF. The CDR3 DNA reads as TGTGCCAGTAGTATTGCAGCGGGAGTCCCCTACGAGCAGTACTTC.

This clonotype was recorded many times. This rearrangement joins TRBV5-1 to TRBJ2-3; 10 nucleotides agree with TRBD2. Germline V gene sequence: CDR1 SGHRS, CDR2 YFSETQ. The CDR3 contains 16 residues. The ends lost 0 bases at V and 6 bases at J; junction bases unmatched: 7. The CDR3 DNA sequence: TGCGCCAGCAGCTTGGTAAGCGGGAGGGCCGGCGATACGCAGTATTTT. Amino acid sequence: CASSLVSGRAGDTQYF.

This clonotype was picked up a small number of times. The chain carries TRBV4-1 and TRBJ2-3; 8 bases agree with TRBD1. The CDR3 extends over 18 amino acids. The J segment lost 0 bases and the V segment lost 3 bases, leaving 11 bases of the junction unmatched. CDR1 MGHRA and CDR2 YSYEKL come from the germline V gene. The CDR3: CASSQRPRDRSSTDTQYF. The CDR3, as DNA: TGCGCCAGCAGCCAGCGTCCGAGGGACAGGAGTAGCACAGATACGCAGTATTTT.

This clonotype has more than one count but fewer than ten. This chain links TRBV12-3 or TRBV12-4 with TRBJ1-3; D is perhaps TRBD1 (6 bases). The CDR3 has 15 residues. Between the trimmed V and J ends, which lost 6 bases and 2 bases, there was a span of 14 bases. CDR3 DNA sequence: TGTGCCAGCAGCCGCGGGGGGGGCACTGGAAACACCATATATTTT. Translated: CASSRGGGTGNTIYF.

The chain has TRBV11-2 and TRBJ2-4, with D possibly being TRBD1 or TRBD2 (5 bases each). The V end lost 3 bases, the J end lost 0 bases, and 15 bases lay between the germline ends. The CDR3 has 17 residues. Germline V gene lookup returns CDR1 SGHAT and CDR2 FQNNGV. The CDR3 reads CASSFGTTNLAKNIQYF. The CDR3 nucleotides are TGTGCCAGCAGCTTCGGGACCACCAACCTAGCCAAAAACATTCAGTACTTC. Looking up the rest from reference TRBV11-2 and TRBJ2-4 gives the full variable domain: EAGVAQSPRYKIIEKRQSVAFWCNPISGHATLYWYQQILGQGPKLLIQFQNNGVVDDSQLPKDRFSAERLKGVDSTLKIQPAKLEDSAVYLCASSFGTTNLAKNIQYFGAGTRLSVL.

This chain uses TRBV9 with TRBJ2-3; TRBD2 agrees at 8 bases. Germline values: CDR1 SGDLS, CDR2 YYNGEE. This CDR3 contains 18 residues. Germline trimming cut 0 bases from V and 2 bases from J; bases unmatched to any gene: 11. The CDR3 here is CASSVAGSSGTITDTQYF. CDR3 coding DNA: TGTGCCAGCAGCGTAGCGGGGAGTAGCGGGACTATCACAGATACGCAGTATTTT.

This clonotype was observed a few times. The V call is TRBV15, the J call TRBJ2-7; 8 nucleotides line up with TRBD1. Germline V gives CDR1 LNHNV, CDR2 YYDKDF (reference sequence). This CDR3 spans 15 amino acids. The J segment lost 2 bases and the V segment lost 5 bases, leaving 8 bases of the junction unmatched. This CDR3 is CATSGETGAPYEQYF. In DNA form, the CDR3 reads TGTGCCACCAGCGGGGAGACAGGGGCCCCCTACGAGCAGTACTTC.

This clonotype was detected many times. The chain links TRBV5-5 to TRBJ2-7; 7 bases map to TRBD1. Germline V CDR1 and CDR2: SGHKS, YYEKEE (reference sequence). The CDR3 spans 13 residues. The J segment lost 3 bases and the V segment lost 5 bases, leaving 5 bases of the junction unmatched. The CDR3 sequence is CASRRQGNYEQYF. The CDR3, as DNA: TGTGCCAGCAGACGACAGGGTAACTACGAGCAGTACTTC.

The V and J genes are TRBV27 and TRBJ2-1; D remains ambiguous. Per germline, CDR1 MNHEY and CDR2 SMNVEV (reference sequence). V dropped 2 bases and J dropped 8 bases, with 16 bases sitting between them. The CDR3 is made up of 15 amino acids. The DNA for the CDR3 is TGTGCCAGCAGTTTAAAAATCACATCGGCGGATGAGCAGTTCTTC. This sequence encodes CASSLKITSADEQFF.

The sample holds a few counts of this clonotype. The rearrangement joins TRBV28 to TRBJ1-2; D gene unclear. Per the germline V gene, CDR1 is MDHEN and CDR2 is SYDVKM. Trimming removed 3 bases from V and 3 bases from J, with 14 bases in between. CDR3 length: 15 residues. The CDR3 loop is CASSFGEGYDYGYTF. Written as DNA, the CDR3 is TGTGCCAGCAGTTTCGGGGAGGGTTACGACTATGGCTACACCTTC.

This clonotype was detected many times. The V call is TRBV5-4, the J call TRBJ2-2; D is possibly TRBD1 (5 bases). V lost 2 bases, J lost 0 bases, and 8 bases lay in between. The CDR3 consists of 15 residues. The germline V gene encodes CDR1 SGHNT and CDR2 YYREEE (reference sequence). The CDR3 nucleotides are TGTGCCAGCAGCTTTCAGGGCCCGAACACCGGGGAGCTGTTTTTT. Its translation is CASSFQGPNTGELFF.

This chain uses TRBV5-5 with TRBJ2-7; 8 nucleotides line up with TRBD2. The CDR3 runs 15 residues. The V gene end was trimmed by 2 bases and the J gene end by 4 bases; junction bases not matched to a gene: 8. The germline CDR1 and CDR2 sequences are SGHKS and YYEKEE (reference sequence). The CDR3 reads CASSFIGLASYEQYF. The CDR3 DNA is TGTGCCAGCAGCTTTATCGGACTAGCCTCGTACGAGCAGTACTTC.